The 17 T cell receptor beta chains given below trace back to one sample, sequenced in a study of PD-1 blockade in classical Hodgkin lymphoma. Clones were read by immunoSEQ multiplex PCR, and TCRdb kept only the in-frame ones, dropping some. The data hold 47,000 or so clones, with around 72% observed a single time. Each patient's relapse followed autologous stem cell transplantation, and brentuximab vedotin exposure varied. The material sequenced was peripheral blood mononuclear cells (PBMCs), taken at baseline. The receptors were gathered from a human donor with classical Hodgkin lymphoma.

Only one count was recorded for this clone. The CDR3 loop is CASSDVAGGTDTQYF. CDR3 in DNA: TGTGCCAGCAGTGATGTAGCGGGGGGTACAGATACGCAGTATTTT. The V and J genes are TRBV6-4 and TRBJ2-3, with TRBD2 matching over 10 bases. V dropped 3 bases and J dropped 3; count of bases not matched to a gene: 3. The CDR3 length is 15 residues. Germline CDR1 reads MRHNA; CDR2 reads SNTAGT.

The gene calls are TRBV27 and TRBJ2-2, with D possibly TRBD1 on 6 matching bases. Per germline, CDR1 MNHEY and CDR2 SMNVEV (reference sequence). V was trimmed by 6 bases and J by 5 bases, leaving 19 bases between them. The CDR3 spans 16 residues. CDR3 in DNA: TGTGCCAGCAGCCGACCGACGGGACATCGGACCGGGGAGCTGTTTTTT. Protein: CASSRPTGHRTGELFF.

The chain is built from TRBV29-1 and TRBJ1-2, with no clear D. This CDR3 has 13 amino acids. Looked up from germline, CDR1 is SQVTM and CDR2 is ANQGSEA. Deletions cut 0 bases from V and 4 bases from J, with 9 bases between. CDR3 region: CSVEDRAAYGYTF. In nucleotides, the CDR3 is TGCAGCGTTGAAGATAGGGCAGCCTATGGCTACACCTTC.

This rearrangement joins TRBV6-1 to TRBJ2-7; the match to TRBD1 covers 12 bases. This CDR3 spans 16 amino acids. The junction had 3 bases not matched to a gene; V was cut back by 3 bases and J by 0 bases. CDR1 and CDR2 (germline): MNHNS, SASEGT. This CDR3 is CASSEGQGALSYEQYF. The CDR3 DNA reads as TGTGCCAGCAGTGAGGGACAGGGGGCTCTCTCCTACGAGCAGTACTTC.

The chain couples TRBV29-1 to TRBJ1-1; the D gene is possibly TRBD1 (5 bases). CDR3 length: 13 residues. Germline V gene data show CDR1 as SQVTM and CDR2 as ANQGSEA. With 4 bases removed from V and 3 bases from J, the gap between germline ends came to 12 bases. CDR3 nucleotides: TGCAGCGTTGCCGGCCAGGGCTACACTGAAGCTTTCTTT. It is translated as CSVAGQGYTEAFF.

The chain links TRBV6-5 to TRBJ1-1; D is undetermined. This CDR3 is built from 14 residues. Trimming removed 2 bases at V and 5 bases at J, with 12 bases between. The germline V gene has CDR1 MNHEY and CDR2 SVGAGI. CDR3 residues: CASSYPPLDTEAFF. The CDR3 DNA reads TGTGCCAGCAGTTACCCCCCTCTGGATACTGAAGCTTTCTTT.

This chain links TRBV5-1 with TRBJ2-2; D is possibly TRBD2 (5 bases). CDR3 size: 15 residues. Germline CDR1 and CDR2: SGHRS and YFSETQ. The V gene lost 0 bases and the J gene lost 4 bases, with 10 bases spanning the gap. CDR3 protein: CASSLEPGITGELFF. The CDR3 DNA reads TGCGCCAGCAGCTTGGAACCCGGGATCACCGGGGAGCTGTTTTTT.

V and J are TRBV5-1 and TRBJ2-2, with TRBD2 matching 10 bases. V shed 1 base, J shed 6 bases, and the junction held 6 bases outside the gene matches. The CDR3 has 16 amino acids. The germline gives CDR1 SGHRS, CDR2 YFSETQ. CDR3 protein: CASSLSLAGEAGELFF. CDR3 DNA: TGCGCCAGCAGCTTGAGTCTAGCGGGAGAGGCCGGGGAGCTGTTTTTT.

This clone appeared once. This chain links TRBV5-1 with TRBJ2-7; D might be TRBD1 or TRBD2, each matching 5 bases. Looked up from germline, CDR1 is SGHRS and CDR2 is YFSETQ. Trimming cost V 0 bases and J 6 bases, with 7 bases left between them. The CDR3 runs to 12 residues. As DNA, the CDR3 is TGCGCCAGCAGCTTGGAAGGGACCGAGCAGTACTTC. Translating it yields CASSLEGTEQYF.

The chain's CDR3 is CASSTPATYNSPLHF. The CDR3, as DNA: TGTGCCAGCAGTACCCCAGCCACCTATAATTCACCCCTCCACTTT. V and J are TRBV28 and TRBJ1-6; D is undetermined. Germline CDR1 reads MDHEN; CDR2 reads SYDVKM. The V end was cut by 5 bases, the J end by 2 bases, with 10 bases between. The CDR3 is made up of 15 amino acids.

The CDR3 region has the DNA TGTGCCAGCAGCTTAGCCTACGACAGGGGAGTCTCTGGCTACACCTTC. This encodes CASSLAYDRGVSGYTF. This rearrangement joins TRBV7-9 to TRBJ1-2; 8 bases agree with TRBD1. Germline V gene lookup returns CDR1 SEHNR and CDR2 FQNEAQ (reference sequence). The CDR3 runs 16 residues. J was trimmed by 7 bases and V by 0 bases; bases with no gene match: 10. Filled out from reference TRBV7-9 and TRBJ1-2, the complete variable domain reads DTGVSQNPRHKITKRGQNVTFRCDPISEHNRLYWYRQTLGQGPEFLTYFQNEAQLEKSRLLSDRFSAERPKGSFSTLEIQRTEQGDSAMYLCASSLAYDRGVSGYTFGSGTRLTVV.

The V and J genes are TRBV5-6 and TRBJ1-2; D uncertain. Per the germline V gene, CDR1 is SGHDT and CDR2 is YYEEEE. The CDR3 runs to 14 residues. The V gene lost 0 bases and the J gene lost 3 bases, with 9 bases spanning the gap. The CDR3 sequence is CASSLEKVYYGYTF. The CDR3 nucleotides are TGTGCCAGCAGCTTGGAGAAGGTGTACTATGGCTACACCTTC.

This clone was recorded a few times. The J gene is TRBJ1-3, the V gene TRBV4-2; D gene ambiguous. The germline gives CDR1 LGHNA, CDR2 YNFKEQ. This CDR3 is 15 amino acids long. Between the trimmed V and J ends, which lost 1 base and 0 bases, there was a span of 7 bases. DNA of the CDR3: TGTGCCAGCAGCCAAGGGTTTACCTCTGGAAACACCATATATTTT. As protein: CASSQGFTSGNTIYF.

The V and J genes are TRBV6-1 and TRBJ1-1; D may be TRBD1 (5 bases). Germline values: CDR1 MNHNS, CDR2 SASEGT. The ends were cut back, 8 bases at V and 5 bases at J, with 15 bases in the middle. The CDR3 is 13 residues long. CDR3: CASGETGLTEAFF. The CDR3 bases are TGTGCCAGCGGGGAGACGGGGCTGACTGAAGCTTTCTTT.

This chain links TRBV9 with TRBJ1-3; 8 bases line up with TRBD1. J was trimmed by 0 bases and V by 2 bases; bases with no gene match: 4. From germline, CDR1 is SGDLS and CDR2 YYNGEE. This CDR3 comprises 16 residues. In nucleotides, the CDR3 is TGTGCCAGCAGCGTTTCCGGGACAGGCTCTGGAAACACCATATATTTT. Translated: CASSVSGTGSGNTIYF.

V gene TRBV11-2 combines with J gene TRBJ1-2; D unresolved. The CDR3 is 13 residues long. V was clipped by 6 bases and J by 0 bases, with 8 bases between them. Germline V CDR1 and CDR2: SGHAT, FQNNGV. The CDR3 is CASSSNSNYGYTF. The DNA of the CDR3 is TGTGCCAGCAGTTCTAATTCTAACTATGGCTACACCTTC. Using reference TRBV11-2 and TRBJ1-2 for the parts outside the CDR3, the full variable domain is EAGVAQSPRYKIIEKRQSVAFWCNPISGHATLYWYQQILGQGPKLLIQFQNNGVVDDSQLPKDRFSAERLKGVDSTLKIQPAKLEDSAVYLCASSSNSNYGYTFGSGTRLTVV.

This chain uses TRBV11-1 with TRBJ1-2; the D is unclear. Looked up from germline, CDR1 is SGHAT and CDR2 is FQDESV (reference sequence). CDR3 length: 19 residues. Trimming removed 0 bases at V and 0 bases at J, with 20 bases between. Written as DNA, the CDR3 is TGTGCCAGCAGCTTAGCGGACCAGAGGGCAGGCACCACTAACTATGGCTACACCTTC. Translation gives CASSLADQRAGTTNYGYTF. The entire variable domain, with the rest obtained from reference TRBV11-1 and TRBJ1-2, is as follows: EAEVAQSPRYKITEKSQAVAFWCDPISGHATLYWYRQILGQGPELLVQFQDESVVDDSQLPKDRFSAERLKGVDSTLKIQPAELGDSAMYLCASSLADQRAGTTNYGYTFGSGTRLTVV.